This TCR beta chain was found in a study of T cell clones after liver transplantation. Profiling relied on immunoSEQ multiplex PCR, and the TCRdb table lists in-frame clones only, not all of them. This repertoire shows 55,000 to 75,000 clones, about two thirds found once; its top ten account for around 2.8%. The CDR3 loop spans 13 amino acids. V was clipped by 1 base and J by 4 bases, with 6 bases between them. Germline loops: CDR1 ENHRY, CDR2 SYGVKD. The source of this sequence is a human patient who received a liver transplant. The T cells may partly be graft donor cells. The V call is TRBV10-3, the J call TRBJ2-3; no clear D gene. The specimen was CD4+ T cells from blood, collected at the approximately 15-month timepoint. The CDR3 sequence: CAISELGADTQYF. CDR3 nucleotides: TGTGCCATCAGTGAGTTGGGTGCAGATACGCAGTATTTT.